One and the same sample provided the 14 T cell receptor beta chains below, sequenced in a study of Graves' ophthalmopathy and Graves' hyperthyroidism. The authors amplified TCR beta CDR3 regions from RNA transcripts. After a first-round RT-PCR with HTBI primers, a second-round multiplex PCR was run. TCRdb reprocessed the multiplex PCR reads via MiXCR and lists one record per CDR3 protein. The sample carries some 1.1 million distinct CDR3 sequences, less than 45% recorded once. The sequencing input was peripheral blood or thyroid tissue (not recorded which). The receptors derive from an adult man with Graves' hyperthyroidism.

The chain couples TRBV19 to TRBJ2-7; 9 bases fit TRBD1. The J segment lost 0 bases and the V segment lost 5 bases, leaving 5 bases of the junction unmatched. The CDR3 is 15 amino acids. Germline values: CDR1 LNHDA, CDR2 SQIVND (reference sequence). CDR3: CASSVSGQGSYEQYF. For the CDR3, the DNA is TGTGCCAGTAGTGTATCGGGACAGGGCTCCTACGAGCAGTACTTC.

This clonotype was observed at least ten times. The chain is built from TRBV12-3 or TRBV12-4 and TRBJ1-2, with D possibly TRBD1 on 5 matching bases. Trimming removed 2 bases at V and 8 bases at J, with 12 bases between. The CDR3 totals 13 residues. The CDR3 DNA reads TGTGCCAGCAGTTTAAGTGGGGCCAGAGGCTACACCTTC. It specifies CASSLSGARGYTF.

A remark on this clonotype: Possible read error: a much larger clone is one base away. The missing conserved phenylalanine or tryptophan at the end of this CDR3 makes a read error likely. It is unclear where the CDR3 begins or ends on the DNA, so no DNA is shown, and the CDR3 is as TCRdb lists it. This chain's CDR3 is CASSHPGTRDVL. This chain uses TRBV10-3 with TRBJ2-5; the D call TRBD2 from the table was never checked on the DNA. Germline CDR1 is ENHRY and CDR2 is SYGVKD. The CDR3 sequence runs 12 residues, both termini included.

This clonotype was counted a few times. The chain is built from TRBV5-1 and TRBJ1-3; the D is unclear. Trimming pared 4 bases from V and 4 bases from J, leaving 12 bases between. CDR1 and CDR2 from the germline V gene are SGHRS and YFSETQ. CDR3 length: 14 residues. The DNA for the CDR3 is TGCGCCAGCAGCCCTGACGGGATCGGAAACACCATATATTTT. Its translation is CASSPDGIGNTIYF.

The genes are TRBV11-2 and TRBJ1-4, with a weak D call TRBD1 (5 bases). The CDR3 spans 17 residues. The germline V gene encodes CDR1 SGHAT and CDR2 FQNNGV. Trimming removed 5 bases at V and 7 bases at J, with 23 bases between. Here the CDR3 DNA reads TGTGCCAGCAGCACTCCCGGGCGGGGCGGGCGCCGTGAAAAACTGTTTTTT. Its protein product is CASSTPGRGGRREKLFF.

The chain recombines TRBV2 with TRBJ1-1; D is undetermined. CDR3 length: 10 amino acids. Looked up from germline, CDR1 is SNHLY and CDR2 is FYNNEI. V lost 6 bases and J 10 bases, leaving 9 bases between the germline ends. CDR3 DNA: TGTGCCAGCAGGCGGAAGGGAGCTTTCTTT. Its protein is CASRRKGAFF.

The chain carries TRBV20-1 and TRBJ2-7; TRBD1 agrees at 12 bases. There are 19 residues in the CDR3. Germline CDR1 and CDR2: DFQATT and SNEGSKA (reference sequence). Trimming at V came to 1 base and at J to 4 bases, leaving 17 bases not matched to a gene. This CDR3 reads CSARVTGQGALEIAYEQYF. Here the CDR3 DNA reads TGCAGTGCTAGAGTGACGGGACAGGGGGCCCTTGAGATAGCTTACGAGCAGTACTTC.

The genes are TRBV25-1 and TRBJ1-6, with 7 bases aligning to TRBD1. The CDR3 loop spans 13 amino acids. In germline, CDR1 is MGHDK, CDR2 SYGVNS. Unmatched junction bases numbered 3, after V lost 4 bases and J lost 9 bases. The CDR3 sequence: CASSVQGPSPLHF. The CDR3 nucleotides read TGTGCCAGCAGTGTACAGGGGCCTTCACCCCTCCACTTT.

The sample holds many counts of this clonotype. V usage is TRBV9 and J usage is TRBJ1-6; unclear D gene. The germline CDR1 and CDR2 sequences are SGDLS and YYNGEE. The CDR3 has 14 amino acids. Between the trimmed V and J ends, which lost 0 bases and 5 bases, there was a span of 6 bases. The CDR3 nucleotides are TGTGCCAGCAGCGTAGCCGGCGATAATTCACCCCTCCACTTT. It specifies CASSVAGDNSPLHF.

This clonotype was seen only a few times. V and J are TRBV15 and TRBJ1-5; no firm D call. Germline values: CDR1 LNHNV, CDR2 YYDKDF (reference sequence). This CDR3 is 14 amino acids long. With 5 bases removed from V and 5 bases from J, the gap between germline ends came to 13 bases. Here the CDR3 DNA reads TGTGCCACCAGCTCAATTCAAAAAGATCAGCCCCAGCATTTT. Encoded protein: CATSSIQKDQPQHF.

The chain is built from TRBV7-9 and TRBJ2-3; 12 nucleotides match TRBD1. The germline CDR1 and CDR2 sequences are SEHNR and FQNEAQ (reference sequence). This CDR3 is built from 14 residues. V shed 8 bases, J shed 6 bases, and the junction held 6 bases outside the gene matches. CDR3 protein: CASRQGQGADTQYF. CDR3 in DNA: TGTGCCAGCCGGCAGGGACAGGGGGCGGATACGCAGTATTTT.

This chain connects TRBV6-2 or TRBV6-3 to TRBJ1-5; D gene uncertain. This CDR3 is 15 amino acids long. Per germline, CDR1 MNHEY and CDR2 SVGEGT. V lost 7 bases and J lost 4, with 17 bases in between. In DNA form, the CDR3 reads TGTGCCAGCACCCTGGGGTGGTCAGAGAATCAGCCCCAGCATTTT. This sequence encodes CASTLGWSENQPQHF.

Many counts were recorded for this clonotype. V gene TRBV10-3 combines with J gene TRBJ1-1; tentatively, D is TRBD1 (6 bases). This CDR3 is built from 14 residues. Germline CDR1 is ENHRY and CDR2 is SYGVKD. Trimming cost V 10 bases and J 2 bases, with 17 bases left between them. The CDR3 spells CASSHREGNTEAFF. In nucleotides, the CDR3 is TGTGCCAGCAGCCACAGGGAGGGCAACACTGAAGCTTTCTTT.

This clonotype came up many times. This chain uses TRBV9 with TRBJ1-5; perhaps TRBD1 as D (6 bases). The CDR3 length is 15 residues. From germline, CDR1 is SGDLS and CDR2 YYNGEE. V was clipped by 3 bases and J by 5 bases, with 15 bases between them. CDR3 sequence (DNA): TGTGCCAGCAGCGCGACAGGCGGCGGAGATCAGCCCCAGCATTTT. It encodes CASSATGGGDQPQHF.